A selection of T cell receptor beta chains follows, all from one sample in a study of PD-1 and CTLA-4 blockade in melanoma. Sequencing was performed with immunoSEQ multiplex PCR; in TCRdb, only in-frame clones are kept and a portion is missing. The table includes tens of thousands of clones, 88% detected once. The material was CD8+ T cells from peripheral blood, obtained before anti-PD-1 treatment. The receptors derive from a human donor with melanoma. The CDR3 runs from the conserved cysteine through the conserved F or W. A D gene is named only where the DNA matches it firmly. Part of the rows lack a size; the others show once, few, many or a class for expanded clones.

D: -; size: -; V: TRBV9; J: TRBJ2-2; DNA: TGTGCCAGCAGCGTAGAAGGGGGGGAGCTGTTTTTT; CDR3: CASSVEGGELFF
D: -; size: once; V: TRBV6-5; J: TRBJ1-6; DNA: TGTGCCAGCAGTTACTCAACAGATTCACCCCTCCACTTT; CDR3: CASSYSTDSPLHF
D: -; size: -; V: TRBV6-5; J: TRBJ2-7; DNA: TGTGCCAGCAGTCTCTCGGGGTACGAGCAGTACTTC; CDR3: CASSLSGYEQYF
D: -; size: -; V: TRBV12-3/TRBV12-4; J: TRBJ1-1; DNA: TGTGCCAGCAGGGTGGGGACAGAAGCTTTCTTT; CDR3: CASRVGTEAFF
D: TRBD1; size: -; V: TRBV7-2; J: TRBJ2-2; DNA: TGTGCCAGCAGCGCACAGGGGGCGCTGAACACCGGGGAGCTGTTTTTT; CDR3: CASSAQGALNTGELFF
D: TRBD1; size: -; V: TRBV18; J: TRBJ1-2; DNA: TGTGCCAGCTCACCGGAAGGGGGCAACTATGGCTACACCTTC; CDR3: CASSPEGGNYGYTF
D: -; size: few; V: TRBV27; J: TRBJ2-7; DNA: TGTGCCAGCAGCCCCCTGGGGGGATTCCACGAGCAGTACTTC; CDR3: CASSPLGGFHEQYF
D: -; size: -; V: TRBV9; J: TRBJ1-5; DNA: TGTGCCAGCAGCGTAGCCGACAGCAATCAGCCCCAGCATTTT; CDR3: CASSVADSNQPQHF
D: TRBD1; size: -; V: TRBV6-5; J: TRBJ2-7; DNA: TGTGCCAGCACCGGGGGACAGGCAGCCTACGAGCAGTACTTC; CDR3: CASTGGQAAYEQYF
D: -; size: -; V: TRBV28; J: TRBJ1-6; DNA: TGTGCCAGCAGTCCTTCTTGGGTGGCTAATTCACCCCTCCACTTT; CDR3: CASSPSWVANSPLHF
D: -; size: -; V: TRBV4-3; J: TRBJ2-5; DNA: TGCGCCAGCAGCCAAGATAGGGGGGCGGGAGAGACCCAGTACTTC; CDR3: CASSQDRGAGETQYF
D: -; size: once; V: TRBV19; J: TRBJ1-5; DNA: TGTGCCAGTAGTATTATAGGGGGTCCTCCCCCCAATCAGCCCCAGCATTTT; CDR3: CASSIIGGPPPNQPQHF
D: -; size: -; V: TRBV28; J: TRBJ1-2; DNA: TGTGCCAGCACGGGGAATGACTACGGCTACACCTTC; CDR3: CASTGNDYGYTF
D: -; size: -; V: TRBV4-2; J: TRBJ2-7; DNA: TGTGCCAGCAGCCAGGATGGAGGGACCCGCCCCTACGAGCAGTACTTC; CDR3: CASSQDGGTRPYEQYF
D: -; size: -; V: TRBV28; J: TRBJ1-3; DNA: TGTGCCAGCAGTTTAATGGGGTTCGGAAACACCATATATTTT; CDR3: CASSLMGFGNTIYF
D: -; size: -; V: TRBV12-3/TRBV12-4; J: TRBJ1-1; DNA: TGTGCCAGCAGTTTAGGGAACACTGAAGCTTTCTTT; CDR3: CASSLGNTEAFF
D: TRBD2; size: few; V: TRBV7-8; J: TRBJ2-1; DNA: TGTGCCAGCAGCGTACTCGCGGGGGGTCGTGATGAGCAGTTCTTC; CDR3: CASSVLAGGRDEQFF
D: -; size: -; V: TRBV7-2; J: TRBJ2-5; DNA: TGTGCCAGCAGCTTGCACAGGGTGAGAGAGACCCAGTACTTC; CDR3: CASSLHRVRETQYF
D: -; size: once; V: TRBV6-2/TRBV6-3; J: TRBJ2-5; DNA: TGTGCCAGCAGTTGGAACCAAGAGACCCAGTACTTC; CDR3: CASSWNQETQYF
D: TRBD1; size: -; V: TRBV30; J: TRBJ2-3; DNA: TGTGCCTGGAGTGTTGGACAGGGGATTGATACGCAGTATTTT; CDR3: CAWSVGQGIDTQYF
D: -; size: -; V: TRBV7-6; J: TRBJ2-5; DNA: TGTGCCAGCAGCTTAGATCCGGGGGCAGGAGAGACCCAGTACTTC; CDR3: CASSLDPGAGETQYF
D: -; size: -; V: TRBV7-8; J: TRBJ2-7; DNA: TGTGCCAGCAGCTCGAACCTCGCCTACGAGCAGTACTTC; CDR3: CASSSNLAYEQYF
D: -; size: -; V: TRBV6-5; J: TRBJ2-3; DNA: TGTGCCAGCAGTTATAATAAGGGGGCAGATACGCAGTATTTT; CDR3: CASSYNKGADTQYF
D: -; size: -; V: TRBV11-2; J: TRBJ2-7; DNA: TGTGCCAGCAGCTTAGGCAGCGCCTACGAGCAGTACTTC; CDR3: CASSLGSAYEQYF
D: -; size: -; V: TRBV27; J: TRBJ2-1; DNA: TGTGCCAGCAGTTATCCAGGCGGGCCGGGCTACAATGAGCAGTTCTTC; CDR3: CASSYPGGPGYNEQFF
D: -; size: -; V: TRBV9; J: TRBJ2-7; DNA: TGTGCCAGCAGCGAGGACGGCAACCCTACCTACGAGCAGTACTTC; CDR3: CASSEDGNPTYEQYF
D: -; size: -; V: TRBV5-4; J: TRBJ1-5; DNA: TGTGCCAGCAGCGTCGCACCAGGACATCAGCCCCAGCATTTT; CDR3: CASSVAPGHQPQHF
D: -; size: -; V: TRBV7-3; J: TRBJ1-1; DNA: TGTGCCAGCAGCTTAAACGGGCCGGCCAACACTGAAGCTTTCTTT; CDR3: CASSLNGPANTEAFF
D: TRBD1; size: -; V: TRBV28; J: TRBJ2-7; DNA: TGTGCCAGCAGTTTTGGACAGGGGAGGTACGAGCAGTACTTC; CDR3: CASSFGQGRYEQYF
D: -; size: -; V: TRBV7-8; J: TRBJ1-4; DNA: TGTGCCAGCAGCCCCCCATCAGGGAGGGAAAAACTGTTTTTT; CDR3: CASSPPSGREKLFF
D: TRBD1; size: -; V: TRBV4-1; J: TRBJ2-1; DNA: TGCGCCAGCAGCCAGGACAGGGGGTCCTACAATGAGCAGTTCTTC; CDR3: CASSQDRGSYNEQFF
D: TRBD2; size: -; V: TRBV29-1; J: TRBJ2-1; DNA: TGCAGCGTCCCGGGACTAGGATACAATGAGCAGTTCTTC; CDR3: CSVPGLGYNEQFF
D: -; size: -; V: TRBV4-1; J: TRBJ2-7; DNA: TGCGCCAGCAGCCAGACCCGACGGGCCTACGAGCAGTACTTC; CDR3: CASSQTRRAYEQYF
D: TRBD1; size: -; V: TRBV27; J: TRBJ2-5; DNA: TGTGCCAGCAGTAAATGGGACAGCCAAGAGACCCAGTACTTC; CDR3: CASSKWDSQETQYF
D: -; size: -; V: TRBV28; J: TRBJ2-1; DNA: TGTGCCAGCACCCCGGACACCTACAATGAGCAGTTCTTC; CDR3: CASTPDTYNEQFF
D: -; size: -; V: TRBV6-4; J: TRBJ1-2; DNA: TGTGCCAGCAGTGACTCGTCGACAGGAGCTGGCTACACCTTC; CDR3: CASSDSSTGAGYTF
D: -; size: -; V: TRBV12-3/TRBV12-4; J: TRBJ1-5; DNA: TGTGCCAGCAGCCCCGACAAGGGGCCCCAGCATTTT; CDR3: CASSPDKGPQHF
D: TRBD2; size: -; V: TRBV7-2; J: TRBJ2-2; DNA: TGTGCCAGCAGCTCTCCGGGCGAGCGGGGGCCGCTGGCGGAGCTGTTTTTT; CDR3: CASSSPGERGPLAELFF
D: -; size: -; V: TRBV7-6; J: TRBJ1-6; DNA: TGTGCCAGCAGCTTAGGGGGGGGCTCCTATAATTCACCCCTCCACTTT; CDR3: CASSLGGGSYNSPLHF
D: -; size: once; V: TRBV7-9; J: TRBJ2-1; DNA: TGTGCCAGCAGCTTAGGACGCGGGGGCCACAATGAGCAGTTCTTC; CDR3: CASSLGRGGHNEQFF
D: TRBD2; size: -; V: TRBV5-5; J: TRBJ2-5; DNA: TGTGCCAGCAGCTTGGGACTAGCGGGGGGCGGAGAGACCCAGTACTTC; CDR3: CASSLGLAGGGETQYF
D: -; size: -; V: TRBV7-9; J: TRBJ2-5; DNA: TGTGCCAGCAGCCCCCCTCCGGAGACCCAGTACTTC; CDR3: CASSPPPETQYF
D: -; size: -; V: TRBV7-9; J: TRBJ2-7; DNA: TGTGCCAGCAGCTTAGACAGCTCCTACGAGCAGTACTTC; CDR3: CASSLDSSYEQYF
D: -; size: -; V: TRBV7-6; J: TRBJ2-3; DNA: TGTGCCAGCAGCTCCCCACCCGACGGAGGGTTGACAGATACGCAGTATTTT; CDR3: CASSSPPDGGLTDTQYF
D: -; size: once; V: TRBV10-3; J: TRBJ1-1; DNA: TGTGCCAGCGGGACAAGGGACACTGAAGCTTTCTTT; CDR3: CASGTRDTEAFF
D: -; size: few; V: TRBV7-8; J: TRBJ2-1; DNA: TGTGCCAGCAGCTTAGCGGGACTGTCTTACAATGAGCAGTTCTTC; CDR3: CASSLAGLSYNEQFF
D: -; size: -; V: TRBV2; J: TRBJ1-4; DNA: TGTGCCGGCTTTACGTCTCTTACAGGGAATAGTGAAAAACTGTTTTTT; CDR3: CAGFTSLTGNSEKLFF
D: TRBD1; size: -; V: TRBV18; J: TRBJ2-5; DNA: TGTGCCAGCCGGGACAGGGGGCGAGAGACCCAGTACTTC; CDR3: CASRDRGRETQYF
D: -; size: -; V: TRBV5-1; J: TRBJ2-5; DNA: TGCGCCAGCAGCGATAAAGGGGGTGAGACCCAGTACTTC; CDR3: CASSDKGGETQYF
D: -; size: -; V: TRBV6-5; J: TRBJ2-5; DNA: TGTGCCAGCAGAGGGCAGGGACAAGAGACCCAGTACTTC; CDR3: CASRGQGQETQYF
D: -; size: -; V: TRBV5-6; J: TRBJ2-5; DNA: TGTGCCAGCAGCTTGTATTTGCAAGAGACCCAGTACTTC; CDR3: CASSLYLQETQYF
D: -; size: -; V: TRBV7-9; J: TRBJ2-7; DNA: TGTGCCAGCAGCTTAGGGGACGGCTCTCCCTACGAGCAGTACTTC; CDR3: CASSLGDGSPYEQYF
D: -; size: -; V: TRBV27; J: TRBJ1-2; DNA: TGTGCCAGCAGTTTGGGATCCTCCGGCCTCTATGGCTACACCTTC; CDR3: CASSLGSSGLYGYTF
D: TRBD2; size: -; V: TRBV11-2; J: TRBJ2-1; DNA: TGTGCCCCCCTCTTAGCGGGGGGGCCTAGAGAGCAGTTCTTC; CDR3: CAPLLAGGPREQFF
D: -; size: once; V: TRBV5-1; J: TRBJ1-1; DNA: TGCGCCAGCAGTTCCACGAAAGGGGGGACTGAAGCTTTCTTT; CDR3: CASSSTKGGTEAFF
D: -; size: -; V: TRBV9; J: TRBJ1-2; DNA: TGTGCCAGCAGCGTAGGAGATGGGACATACTACTATGGCTACACCTTC; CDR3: CASSVGDGTYYYGYTF
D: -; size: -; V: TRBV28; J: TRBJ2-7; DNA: TGTGCCAGCAGTCCATGGGGCTCCTACGAGCAGTACTTC; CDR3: CASSPWGSYEQYF
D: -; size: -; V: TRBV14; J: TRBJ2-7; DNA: TGTGCCAGCAGCCATGAGAGCTCCTACGAGCAGTACTTC; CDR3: CASSHESSYEQYF
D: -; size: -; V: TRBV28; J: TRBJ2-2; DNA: TGTGCCAGCAGTTTACGCAGGGTTGGCGGGGAGCTGTTTTTT; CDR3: CASSLRRVGGELFF